These 23 T cell receptor beta chains came from one sample sequenced in a study of T cells in Graves' hyperthyroidism and ophthalmopathy. Amplification of TCR beta CDR3 regions used RNA as the template. HTBI primers were the set used in a first-round RT-PCR of the TCR CDR3. Each CDR3 protein gets one entry after TCRdb re-called the multiplex PCR reads with MiXCR. Of approximately 620,000 distinct CDR3 sequences detected, approximately 15% appear once; the ten largest clones hold roughly 5.7%. Sequencing was performed on blood. These receptors came from a woman between 25 and 40 years old with Graves' hyperthyroidism that later progressed to Graves' ophthalmopathy.

This clonotype came up a few times. The chain combines TRBV19 with TRBJ2-5; D may be TRBD2 (7 bases). V lost 1 base, J lost 4 bases, and 13 bases lay in between. The CDR3 covers 15 residues. Germline CDR1 and CDR2: LNHDA and SQIVND (reference sequence). CDR3 coding DNA: TGTGCCAGTAGTATAGGGGGGGGGCTTGGAGAGACCCAGTACTTC. Residues: CASSIGGGLGETQYF.

There are many counts of this clonotype. The chain uses TRBV12-3 or TRBV12-4 and TRBJ2-7; D call uncertain. The CDR3 has 13 residues. V gave up 6 bases and J gave up 2 bases, with 11 bases separating them. CDR3 region: CASSPHGAYEQYF. The CDR3, as DNA: TGTGCCAGCAGCCCCCACGGAGCCTACGAGCAGTACTTC.

This clonotype was detected many times. V is TRBV7-8 and J is TRBJ1-5; maybe TRBD1 (6 bases). This CDR3 region has 17 residues. In germline, CDR1 is SGHVS, CDR2 FQNEAQ. Trimming left V 4 bases short and J 5 bases short, with 21 bases between. The CDR3 here is CASSSNRVWDKDQPQHF. The CDR3 nucleotides are TGTGCCAGCAGCTCAAACAGGGTATGGGACAAGGATCAGCCCCAGCATTTT.

As for this clonotype: A much larger clonotype is one base distant, so this may be a read error. Here the CDR3 DNA reads TGTGTCAGCAGTTACTCACAAGAAAGAACAGATACGCAGTATTTT. Encoded protein: CVSSYSQERTDTQYF. The chain employs TRBV6-2 or TRBV6-3 and TRBJ2-3; D is ambiguous. In germline, CDR1 is MNHEY, CDR2 SVGEGT. This CDR3 has 15 amino acids.

The sample holds many counts of this clonotype. The V and J genes are TRBV28 and TRBJ1-1; D gene unclear. The CDR3 covers 13 residues. The germline V gene has CDR1 MDHEN and CDR2 SYDVKM. Trimming took 1 base from V and 4 from J, leaving 7 bases between them. This CDR3 is CASSLYGSTEAFF. Here the CDR3 DNA reads TGTGCCAGCAGTTTATATGGGAGCACTGAAGCTTTCTTT. Full variable domain (outside the CDR3, taken from reference TRBV28 and TRBJ1-1): DVKVTQSSRYLVKRTGEKVFLECVQDMDHENMFWYRQDPGLGLRLIYFSYDVKMKEKGDIPEGYSVSREKKERFSLILESASTNQTSMYLCASSLYGSTEAFFGQGTRLTVV.

This clonotype has more than one count but fewer than ten. The chain carries TRBV30 and TRBJ2-6; no clear D. Trimming pared 0 bases from V and 4 bases from J, leaving 7 bases between. Germline V CDR1 and CDR2: GTSNPN, SVGIG (reference sequence). This CDR3 comprises 14 residues. The CDR3 DNA is TGTGCCTGGAGTGTACCGTCCGGGGCCAACGTCCTGACTTTC. Its translation: CAWSVPSGANVLTF.

This clonotype was found once. A much larger clone lies a single base off, so this may be a read error. This chain uses TRBV20-1 with TRBJ1-5, with TRBD1 as a possible D gene (6 bases). Germline CDR1 reads DFQATT; CDR2 reads SNEGSKA (reference sequence). V lost 3 bases, J lost 7 bases, and 22 bases lay in between. The length of the CDR3 is 16 residues. The CDR3 here is CSASEGGATFSQPQHF. In DNA, the CDR3 is TGCAGTGCTAGTGAAGGGGGAGCGACTTTCAGCCAGCCCCAGCATTTT.

The chain joins TRBV29-1 to TRBJ1-2, with D perhaps matching TRBD1 (6 bases). Trimming shortened V by 3 bases and J by 6 bases, and 14 bases separated the two germline ends. The germline V gene encodes CDR1 SQVTM and CDR2 ANQGSEA. This CDR3 comprises 13 residues. The CDR3 loop is CSVEQGQPHGYTF. The CDR3 DNA sequence: TGCAGCGTTGAGCAAGGACAGCCCCATGGCTACACCTTC.

This clonotype was seen many times. This chain uses TRBV20-1 with TRBJ1-1; D uncertain. With 5 bases removed from V and 1 base from J, the gap between germline ends came to 11 bases. The germline CDR1 and CDR2 sequences are DFQATT and SNEGSKA (reference sequence). The CDR3 covers 13 residues. CDR3 nucleotide sequence: TGCAGTGCTCCCGCCCCGGGGAACACTGAAGCTTTCTTT. This codes for CSAPAPGNTEAFF.

In this sample, this clonotype turned up many times. The CDR3 protein is CASSFLDRTTDTQYF. DNA for the CDR3: TGTGCCAGCAGCTTTCTTGACAGAACCACAGATACGCAGTATTTT. This chain uses TRBV7-2 with TRBJ2-3, with a tentative D call TRBD1 (5 bases). This CDR3 spans 15 amino acids. Germline V CDR1 and CDR2: SGHTA, FQGNSA. The V gene lost 3 bases and the J gene lost 2 bases, with 12 bases spanning the gap. The full variable domain, completed using reference TRBV7-2 and TRBJ2-3, is GAGVSQSPSNKVTEKGKDVELRCDPISGHTALYWYRQSLGQGLEFLIYFQGNSAPDKSGLPSDRFSAERTGGSVSTLTIQRTQQEDSAVYLCASSFLDRTTDTQYFGPGTRLTVL.

As regards this clonotype: A clone one base away is much larger, so this may be a read error. V gene TRBV19 combines with J gene TRBJ2-1; 8 nucleotides line up with TRBD1. The V segment lost 5 bases and the J segment 8 bases; nucleotides outside the gene matches: 14. Germline V CDR1 and CDR2: LNHDA, SQIVND (reference sequence). CDR3 length equals 16 residues. The CDR3 loop reads CASSSLAGGAMYEQFF. DNA of the CDR3: TGTGCCAGTAGTTCCCTCGCAGGGGGCGCTATGTATGAGCAGTTCTTC. Drawing the rest from reference TRBV19 and TRBJ2-1, the complete variable domain is DGGITQSPKYLFRKEGQNVTLSCEQNLNHDAMYWYRQDPGQGLRLIYYSQIVNDFQKGDIAEGYSVSREKKESFPLTVTSAQKNPTAFYLCASSSLAGGAMYEQFFGPGTRLTVL.

This clonotype appeared many times. The V and J genes are TRBV24-1 and TRBJ1-2; D remains ambiguous. The V gene's germline CDR1 is KGHDR and CDR2 SFDVKD. The V and J ends lost 3 bases and 6 bases respectively, with 7 bases between them. The CDR3 contains 12 residues. CDR3 residues: CATSDGLDGYTF. In DNA form, the CDR3 reads TGTGCCACCAGTGATGGGTTGGATGGCTACACCTTC.

At least ten counts were recorded for this clonotype. The chain employs TRBV7-2 and TRBJ2-7; 9 bases match TRBD2. The V gene end was trimmed by 1 base and the J gene end by 4 bases; junction bases not matched to a gene: 14. This CDR3 region has 18 residues. Germline V gene data show CDR1 as SGHTA and CDR2 as FQGNSA. CDR3 DNA: TGTGCCAGCAGCTTAGTAGGAGGGAGTAGCGGGAGCTTTTACGAGCAGTACTTC. As protein: CASSLVGGSSGSFYEQYF.

This clonotype has at least ten counts. V is TRBV6-1 and J is TRBJ1-6; TRBD1 matches at 7 bases. J was trimmed by 8 bases and V by 7 bases; bases with no gene match: 8. This CDR3 comprises 14 residues. Germline V gene lookup returns CDR1 MNHNS and CDR2 SASEGT. CDR3 sequence: CASIRRTGDSPLHF. In nucleotides, the CDR3 is TGTGCCAGCATCCGAAGGACAGGAGATTCACCCCTCCACTTT.

This clonotype was seen ten or more times. The chain recombines TRBV28 with TRBJ2-6; 9 bases agree with TRBD1. V lost 6 bases, J lost 0 bases, and 6 bases stayed unmatched. CDR1 is MDHEN and CDR2 is SYDVKM in the germline V gene. CDR3 size: 17 residues. The CDR3 DNA sequence: TGTGCCAGCAGGTCCGGGACAGGGACCTCTGGGGCCAACGTCCTGACTTTC. This translates into CASRSGTGTSGANVLTF. Looking up the rest from reference TRBV28 and TRBJ2-6 gives the full variable domain: DVKVTQSSRYLVKRTGEKVFLECVQDMDHENMFWYRQDPGLGLRLIYFSYDVKMKEKGDIPEGYSVSREKKERFSLILESASTNQTSMYLCASRSGTGTSGANVLTFGAGSRLTVL.

Many counts were recorded for this clonotype. This chain links TRBV24-1 with TRBJ1-1; D ambiguous. Germline CDR1 reads KGHDR; CDR2 reads SFDVKD. V was shortened by 4 bases and J by 0 bases, with 5 bases between the two germline ends. This CDR3 comprises 13 residues. DNA for the CDR3: TGTGCCACCAGTGACACCTTGAACACTGAAGCTTTCTTT. This gives the protein CATSDTLNTEAFF.

V is TRBV20-1 and J is TRBJ1-4, with TRBD1 matching over 9 bases. The germline V gene has CDR1 DFQATT and CDR2 SNEGSKA (reference sequence). V lost 1 base and J lost 4; bases outside the gene matches: 7. The CDR3 runs 16 residues. This CDR3 is CSARALPGQGNEKLFF. The DNA of the CDR3 is TGCAGTGCTAGAGCCCTCCCGGGACAGGGTAATGAAAAACTGTTTTTT.

This clonotype was found many times. The V gene is TRBV29-1, the J gene TRBJ1-1, with 7 bases that match TRBD1. The junction had 6 bases not matched to a gene; V was cut back by 2 bases and J by 6 bases. From germline, CDR1 is SQVTM and CDR2 ANQGSEA. This CDR3 has 13 amino acids. This CDR3 is CSVETRGQAEAFF. Written as DNA, the CDR3 is TGCAGCGTTGAAACGAGGGGGCAAGCTGAAGCTTTCTTT.

This clonotype occurred a few times. In nucleotides, the CDR3 is TGCAGTGCTAGCCCCCTAGCGGGATCCTACAATGAGCAGTTCTTC. Translated, it gives CSASPLAGSYNEQFF. The chain joins TRBV20-1 to TRBJ2-1, with 9 bases that match TRBD2. In germline, CDR1 is DFQATT, CDR2 SNEGSKA (reference sequence). V shed 3 bases and J 1 base; nucleotides not matched to a gene: 4. The CDR3 spans 15 residues.

This clonotype was picked up a small number of times. The CDR3 region has the DNA TGTGCCTGGAGCCTTCATTTGACGTGGCAAAGCTACACCTTC. Amino acids: CAWSLHLTWQSYTF. This chain uses TRBV30 with TRBJ1-2; D is undetermined. The CDR3 extends over 14 amino acids. The germline CDR1 and CDR2 sequences are GTSNPN and SVGIG (reference sequence). Trimming cost V 3 bases and J 9 bases, with 20 bases left between them.

Many counts were recorded for this clonotype. The V gene is TRBV2, the J gene TRBJ2-1; TRBD2 matches at 7 bases. V was pared by 8 bases and J by 4 bases, with 5 bases of the junction left unmatched. CDR3 size: 13 residues. CDR1 is SNHLY and CDR2 is FYNNEI in the germline V gene. The CDR3 here is CASVGLPYNEQFF. The CDR3 nucleotides read TGTGCCAGCGTGGGACTACCGTACAATGAGCAGTTCTTC.

This clonotype has more than one count but fewer than ten. This sequence joins TRBV19 and TRBJ2-1, with D uncertain. Trimming took off 5 bases at V and 8 bases at J, with 13 bases between the two ends. From germline, CDR1 is LNHDA and CDR2 SQIVND (reference sequence). This CDR3 spans 13 amino acids. Written as DNA, the CDR3 is TGTGCCAGTAGTGTGACCCTGGTGGATGAGCAGTTCTTC. It specifies CASSVTLVDEQFF. Full variable domain (outside the CDR3, taken from reference TRBV19 and TRBJ2-1): DGGITQSPKYLFRKEGQNVTLSCEQNLNHDAMYWYRQDPGQGLRLIYYSQIVNDFQKGDIAEGYSVSREKKESFPLTVTSAQKNPTAFYLCASSVTLVDEQFFGPGTRLTVL.

This clonotype was seen many times. This rearrangement joins TRBV5-6 to TRBJ2-3; 8 bases line up with TRBD2. The junction had 12 bases not matched to a gene; V was cut back by 3 bases and J by 3 bases. In germline, CDR1 is SGHDT, CDR2 YYEEEE. The CDR3 runs to 17 residues. The CDR3 protein is CASSSPGGGEETDTQYF. CDR3 coding DNA: TGTGCCAGCAGCTCCCCGGGGGGGGGAGAAGAAACAGATACGCAGTATTTT.